This note documents a single T cell receptor beta chain sequence. The antigen remains unidentified. The data originate from a study of CD8 T cells in Susac syndrome. Random hexamers served to reverse transcribe roughly 0.45 to 1 ug RNA. An immunoSEQ multiplex PCR amplified TCR beta CDR3 over 54 Vbeta and 13 Jbeta. MiXCR, run by TCRdb on the immunoSEQ multiplex PCR reads, gives a single entry per CDR3 protein. This table has some 130,000 distinct CDR3 sequences, 95% appearing once. J was trimmed by 3 bases and V by 2 bases; bases with no gene match: 5. The CDR3 sequence is 15 residues long. Germline CDR1 reads MNHEY; CDR2 reads SMNVEV (reference sequence). Notes on the study in general: Across the total CD8+ repertoires, roughly 16 Susac-specific public clones were found. The CD8+ TEMRA repertoires yielded five such clones.

The sequenced material came from CD8+ T cells from PBMCs. The genes are TRBV27 and TRBJ2-7; 9 bases are shared with TRBD2. This clonotype was obtained from a human donor with Susac syndrome. CDR3 region: CASSLAGGPNYEQYF. The CDR3, as DNA: TGTGCCAGCAGTTTAGCGGGAGGGCCTAACTACGAGCAGTACTTC.